This TCR beta chain was identified during a study of Ad26.COV2.S vaccination and SARS-CoV-2 variants. Clones were read by immunoSEQ multiplex PCR, and TCRdb kept only the in-frame ones, dropping some. The repertoire holds under 550,000 clones, with approximately 90% as singletons. From germline, CDR1 is SEHNR and CDR2 FQNEAQ (reference sequence). V was clipped by 7 bases and J by 3 bases; unmatched bases: 9. There are 15 residues in the CDR3. Worth noting for this clone: The antigen is unknown.

Points from the study as a whole: Recipients of either vaccine or placebo displayed similar breadth of non-spike TCRs.

The treatment was: some 20 received Ad26.COV2.S at low or high dose, single or two shots; several received placebo; per-sample allocation not given. Each sample was drawn 63 days after the first injection (of vaccine or placebo). V is TRBV7-9 and J is TRBJ1-2; 9 nucleotides align to TRBD1. The source material was peripheral blood, sampled in a trial of Ad26.COV2.S vaccine versus placebo. This clonotype was obtained from a person between 18 and 59 years old who received the Ad26.COV2.S COVID-19 vaccine or a placebo. The CDR3 DNA is TGTGCCAGCAAAGGACAGGGGCGGTTTGACTATGGCTACACCTTC. It codes for CASKGQGRFDYGYTF.